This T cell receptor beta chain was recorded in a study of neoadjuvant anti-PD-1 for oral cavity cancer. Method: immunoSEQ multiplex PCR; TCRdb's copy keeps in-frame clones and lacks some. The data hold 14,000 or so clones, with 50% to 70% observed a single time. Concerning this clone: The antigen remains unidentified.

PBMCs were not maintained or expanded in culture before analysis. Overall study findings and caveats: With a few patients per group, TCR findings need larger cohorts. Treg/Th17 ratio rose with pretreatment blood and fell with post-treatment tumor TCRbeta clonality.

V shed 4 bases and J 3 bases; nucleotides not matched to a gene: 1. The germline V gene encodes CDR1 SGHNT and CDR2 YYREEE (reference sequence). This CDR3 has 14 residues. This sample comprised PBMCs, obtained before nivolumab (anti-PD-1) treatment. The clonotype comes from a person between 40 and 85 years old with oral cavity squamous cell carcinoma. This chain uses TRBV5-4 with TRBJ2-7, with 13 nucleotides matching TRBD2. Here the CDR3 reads CASSRTSGGYEQYF. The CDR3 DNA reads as TGTGCCAGCAGCCGGACTAGCGGGGGCTACGAGCAGTACTTC.